This T cell receptor beta chain derives from a study of blood T cell repertoires in COVID-19. Study details: Researchers got acute and convalescent COVID-19 samples from the United States, Italy and Spain.

CDR3 length: 17 residues. The J segment lost 8 bases and the V segment lost 1 base, leaving 8 bases of the junction unmatched. Per the germline V gene, CDR1 is KGHDR and CDR2 is SFDVKD. Sequenced by immunoSEQ multiplex PCR; TCRdb stores in-frame clones only, minus some. The table records roughly 20,000 clones, around 80% of them present only once. The rearrangement links TRBV24-1 to TRBJ2-1; TRBD2 matches at 12 bases. The clonotype was recovered from a man in his 60s with active COVID-19. Sequencing was carried out using peripheral blood. CDR3 protein: CATSDFASGRARDEQFF. The DNA for the CDR3 is TGTGCCACCAGTGATTTCGCTAGCGGGAGGGCCCGGGATGAGCAGTTCTTC.